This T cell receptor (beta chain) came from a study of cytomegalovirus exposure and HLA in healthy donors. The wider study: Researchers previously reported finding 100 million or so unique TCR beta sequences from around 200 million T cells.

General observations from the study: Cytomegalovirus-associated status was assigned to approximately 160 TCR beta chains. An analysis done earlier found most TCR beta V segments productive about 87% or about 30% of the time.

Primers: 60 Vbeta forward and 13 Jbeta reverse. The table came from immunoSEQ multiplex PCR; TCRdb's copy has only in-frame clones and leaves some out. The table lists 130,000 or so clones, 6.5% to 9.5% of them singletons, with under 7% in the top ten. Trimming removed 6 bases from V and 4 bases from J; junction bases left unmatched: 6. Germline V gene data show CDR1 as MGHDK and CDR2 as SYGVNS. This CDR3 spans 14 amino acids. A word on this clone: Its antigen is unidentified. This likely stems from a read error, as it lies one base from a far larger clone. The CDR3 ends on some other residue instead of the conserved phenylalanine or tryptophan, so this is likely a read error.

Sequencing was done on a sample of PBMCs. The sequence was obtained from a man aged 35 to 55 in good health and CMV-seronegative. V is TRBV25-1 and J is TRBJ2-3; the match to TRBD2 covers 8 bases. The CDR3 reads CASSPGLDADTQYV. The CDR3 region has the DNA TGTGCCAGCAGCCCGGGACTAGACGCAGATACGCAGTATGTT.